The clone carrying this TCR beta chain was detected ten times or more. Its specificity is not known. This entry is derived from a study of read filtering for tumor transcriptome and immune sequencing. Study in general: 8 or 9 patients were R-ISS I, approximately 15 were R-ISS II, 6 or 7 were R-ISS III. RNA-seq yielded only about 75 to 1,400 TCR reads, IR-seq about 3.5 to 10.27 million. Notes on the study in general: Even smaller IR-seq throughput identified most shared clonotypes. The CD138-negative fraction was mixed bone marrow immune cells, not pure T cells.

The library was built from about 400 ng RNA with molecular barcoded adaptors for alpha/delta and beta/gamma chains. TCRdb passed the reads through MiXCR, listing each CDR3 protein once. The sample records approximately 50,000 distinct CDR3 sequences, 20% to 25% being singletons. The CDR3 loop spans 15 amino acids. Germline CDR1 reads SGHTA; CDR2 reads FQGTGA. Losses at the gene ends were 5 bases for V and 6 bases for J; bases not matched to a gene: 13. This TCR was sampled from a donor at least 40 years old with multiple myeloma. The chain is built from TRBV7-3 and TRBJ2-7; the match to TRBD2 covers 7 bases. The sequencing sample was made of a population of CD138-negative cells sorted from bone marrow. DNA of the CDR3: TGTGCCAGCAGCCCGCTAGCGGTCGGACTCGGCGAGCAGTACTTC. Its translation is CASSPLAVGLGEQYF.